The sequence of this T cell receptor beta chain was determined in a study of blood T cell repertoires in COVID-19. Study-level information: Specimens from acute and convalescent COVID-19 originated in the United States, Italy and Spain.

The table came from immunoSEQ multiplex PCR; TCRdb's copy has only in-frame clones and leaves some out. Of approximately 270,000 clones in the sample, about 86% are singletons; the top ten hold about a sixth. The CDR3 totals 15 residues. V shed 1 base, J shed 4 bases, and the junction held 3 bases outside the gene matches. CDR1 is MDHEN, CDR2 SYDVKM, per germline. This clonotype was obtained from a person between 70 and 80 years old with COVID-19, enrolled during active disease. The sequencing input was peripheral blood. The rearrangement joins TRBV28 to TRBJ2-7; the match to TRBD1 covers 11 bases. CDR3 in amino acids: CASSLFGTGGYEQYF. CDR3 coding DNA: TGTGCCAGCAGTTTATTCGGGACAGGGGGTTACGAGCAGTACTTC.